This T cell receptor (beta chain) was obtained from a study of T-cell memory formation after mild COVID-19. Each CDR3 protein is one row after TCRdb ran MiXCR on the 5' RACE reads. This sample yields more than 110,000 distinct CDR3 sequences, of which roughly 24% are seen a single time; 24% belongs to the top ten. Only a few counts were recorded for this clonotype. CDR3 length equals 16 residues. Unmatched junction bases numbered 3, after V lost 1 base and J lost 0 bases. The germline V gene encodes CDR1 MGHRA and CDR2 YSYEKL. Input material: PBMCs or a T cell subset sorted from them (not recorded which). The source of this sequence is an adult woman who had mild COVID-19 (a few samples of this study predate the infection). Cell type and time point are not known. This chain uses TRBV4-1 with TRBJ1-1, with 9 bases matching TRBD1. The CDR3, as DNA: TGCGCCAGCAGCCAAGGGACAGGGGCCTTGAACACTGAAGCTTTCTTT. Protein product: CASSQGTGALNTEAFF.